This is a list of T cell receptor beta chains from one sample in a study of blood T cell repertoires in COVID-19. Measured with immunoSEQ multiplex PCR; TCRdb has only the in-frame clones, and not every one. This sample yields some 99,000 clones, of which roughly 88% are seen a single time; 7.9% belongs to the top ten. Specimen: peripheral blood. These receptors all stem from a woman over 75 with active or convalescent COVID-19. Each CDR3 is given with its conserved first and last residue. D genes are given only for firm matches. For some rows the clone size is stated as once, few or many, or as a class when expanded; others skip it.

d_gene: TRBD1; len: 13; j_gene: TRBJ1-1; abundance: once; v_gene: TRBV28; CDR3nt: TGTGCCAGCAGTTTAGGACAGGAGCCTGAAGCTTTCTTT; CDR3aa: CASSLGQEPEAFF
d_gene: TRBD1; len: 14; j_gene: TRBJ1-2; abundance: NA; v_gene: TRBV19; CDR3nt: TGTGCCAGTAGTTTGGGACAGCATAACTATGGCTACACCTTC; CDR3aa: CASSLGQHNYGYTF
d_gene: TRBD2; len: 16; j_gene: TRBJ2-1; abundance: NA; v_gene: TRBV10-3; CDR3nt: TGTGCCATCAGTGCTAGCGGGAGGGCCGGCCACAATGAGCAGTTCTTC; CDR3aa: CAISASGRAGHNEQFF
d_gene: TRBD1; len: 15; j_gene: TRBJ2-7; abundance: NA; v_gene: TRBV5-1; CDR3nt: TGCGCCAGCAGCTTAAGACAGGGGGAATCCTACGAGCAGTACTTC; CDR3aa: CASSLRQGESYEQYF
d_gene: TRBD2; len: 15; j_gene: TRBJ2-1; abundance: NA; v_gene: TRBV28; CDR3nt: TGTGCCAGCACATCTAGTGGGCTAGCGGGAAATGAGCAGTTCTTC; CDR3aa: CASTSSGLAGNEQFF
d_gene: NA; len: 15; j_gene: TRBJ1-5; abundance: NA; v_gene: TRBV3-1/TRBV3-2; CDR3nt: TGTGCCAGCGGCCACAGGGCAGAAATCAATCAGCCCCAGCATTTT; CDR3aa: CASGHRAEINQPQHF
d_gene: TRBD2; len: 16; j_gene: TRBJ2-5; abundance: NA; v_gene: TRBV7-9; CDR3nt: TGTGCCAGCACTGGGGGAGGGACTAGCGGCCAAGAGACCCAGTACTTC; CDR3aa: CASTGGGTSGQETQYF
d_gene: TRBD2; len: 16; j_gene: TRBJ2-1; abundance: once; v_gene: TRBV12-5; CDR3nt: TGTGCTAGTGGCCCTAGCGGGAATATTAACTACAATGAGCAGTTCTTC; CDR3aa: CASGPSGNINYNEQFF
d_gene: TRBD2; len: 16; j_gene: TRBJ2-2; abundance: NA; v_gene: TRBV2; CDR3nt: TGTGCCAGCAGTGAGACAGCGGGAACGAACACCGGGGAGCTGTTTTTT; CDR3aa: CASSETAGTNTGELFF
d_gene: TRBD1; len: 14; j_gene: TRBJ2-3; abundance: NA; v_gene: TRBV27; CDR3nt: TGTGCCAGCAGTCCGGGACAGGGGACAGATACGCAGTATTTT; CDR3aa: CASSPGQGTDTQYF